This entry is about one T cell receptor beta chain. Antigen: not known. This specimen belongs to a study of T cell responses to AZD1222 COVID-19 vaccine. Overall study findings and caveats: None of the repertoires were sampled until the peak T cell response had passed. Spike-specific TCR repertoires showed rising breadth and depth after two AZD1222 doses. Clonal diversity was possibly underestimated, and white British individuals and females predominated among donors. Of the AZD1222 recipients, only 5 or 6 were seropositive at baseline.

V dropped 5 bases and J dropped 0 bases, with 8 bases sitting between them. CDR3 size: 14 residues. Germline CDR1 is SGHVS and CDR2 is FQNEAQ. The data were produced by immunoSEQ multiplex PCR, yet TCRdb's version contains in-frame clones alone and is incomplete. The repertoire holds more than 95,000 clones, with 89% as singletons. Sequences were derived from peripheral blood, sampled on day 0 of AZD1222 vaccination. The clonotype originates from an adult in good health. The rearrangement links TRBV7-8 to TRBJ1-3; D is ambiguous. DNA of the CDR3: TGTGCCAGCAGCCCCGGGGACTCTGGAAACACCATATATTTT. This sequence encodes CASSPGDSGNTIYF.